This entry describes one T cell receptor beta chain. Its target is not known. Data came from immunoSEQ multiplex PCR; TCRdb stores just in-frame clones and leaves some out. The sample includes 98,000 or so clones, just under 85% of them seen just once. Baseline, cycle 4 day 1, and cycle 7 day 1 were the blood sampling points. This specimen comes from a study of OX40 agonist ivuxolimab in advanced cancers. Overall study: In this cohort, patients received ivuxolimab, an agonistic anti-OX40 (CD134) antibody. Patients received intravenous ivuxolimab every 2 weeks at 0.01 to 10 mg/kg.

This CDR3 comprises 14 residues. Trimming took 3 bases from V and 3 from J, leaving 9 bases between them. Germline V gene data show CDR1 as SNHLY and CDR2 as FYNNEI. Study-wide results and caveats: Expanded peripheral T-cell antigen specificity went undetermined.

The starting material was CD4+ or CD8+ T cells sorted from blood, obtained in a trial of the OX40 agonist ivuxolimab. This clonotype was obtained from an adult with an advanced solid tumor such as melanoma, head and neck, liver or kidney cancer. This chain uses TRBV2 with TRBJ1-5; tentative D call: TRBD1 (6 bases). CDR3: CASSDGGPNQPQHF. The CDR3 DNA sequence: TGTGCCAGCAGTGATGGGGGCCCCAATCAGCCCCAGCATTTT.